This T cell receptor (beta chain) is drawn from a study of shared clonotypes between healthy human individuals. Deep was the level at which the assay was run. Profiled with immunoSEQ multiplex PCR; TCRdb holds only in-frame clones, not every one. The profile covers about 2.2 million clones, with over 85% appearing a single time and less than 2% taken by the ten largest. In regard to this clone: Its antigen is currently unknown.

In germline, CDR1 is MNHNS, CDR2 SASEGT. The V end was cut by 6 bases, the J end by 6 bases, with 9 bases between. CDR3 length: 11 residues. Naive-designated CD8 cells lacked CD45RO, were positively enriched for CCR7, and omitted terminally differentiated effector memory CD45RA+ cells. Regarding the study as a whole: Larger estimated richness was generally seen in naive subsets than in memory subsets.

The material sequenced was naive CD8+ T cells from PBMCs. The chain links TRBV6-1 to TRBJ2-7; D uncertain. The sequence came from a man aged 18-30 years in good health. Some clones in this sample may be carry-over from other donors' samples. The CDR3 DNA sequence: TGTGCCAGCAGGGGCCCGGGCGAGCAGTACTTC. This sequence encodes CASRGPGEQYF.